The entry below gives a single T cell receptor (beta chain) sequence along with its context. Its antigen has not been determined. There are no base qualities to consult, and no much larger clone falls within one base. Using the deep immunoSEQ assay, multiplex PCR amplified TCR CDR3 regions from genomic DNA. For each cell subset, the extracted genomic DNA was distributed evenly across all wells of several immunoSEQ 96-well plates, and each plate served as one replicate. For sorted subsets, around 0.2 ug of genomic DNA, equivalent to some 33,000 T cell genomes, went into each replicate PCR. The purified libraries were quantified using a Qubit 3.0 fluorometer, sized with a Bioanalyzer 2100, and then quantified again using the KAPA Library Quantification kit. Every immunoSEQ 96-well plate was sequenced on a separate single-read 150-cycle Illumina NextSeq 550 flow cell. In the original analysis: Because the immunoSEQ output held only junctional sequences and lacked quality scores, the filtering could not match the filtering applied to full-length reads. Sequences were annotated with PyIR, a Python wrapper for IgBLAST v1.9, using IMGT germline references to assign V/J genes and CDR3. Reads were filtered out if the reads had weak V/J assignments (E-value above 1e-6), no CDR3, stop codons, out-of-frame junctions, or ambiguous translated residues. A V3J clonotype was defined by an identical inferred V gene, J gene, and CDR3 amino acid sequence. Percentage overlap between repertoires was calculated by dividing the number of shared unique clonotypes by the size of the smaller repertoire. Repertoire richness was assessed with RTK rarefaction, the Chao1 estimator, and Recon v2.1 estimates of unobserved clonotypes. Generation probabilities were computed with OLGA for all TCRbeta clonotypes obtained by the gDNA method from a few donors. The clones in this table, taken by TCRdb from immuneACCESS, are in-frame only. Not every clone is retained; where verified, under half of the shortfall comes from an unresolved V gene, and the cause of the rest is unknown. V and J calls and clone size are as listed in that table; D and trimming were resolved from the DNA. Across this sample there are about 2,100,000 clones, with 90% to 95% seen only once. The ten largest clonotypes hold 1.5% to 2% of the sample.

This sample was included in a study of shared clonotypes between healthy human individuals (dated by TCRdb to about 2020). Study-wide context: Two women and a few men aged 18 to 49 years were included in the cohort. For each donor, three plates each were used for CD4 naive and CD4 memory, two plates were used for CD8 naive, and one plate was used for CD8 memory. To estimate repertoire size and how much clonotypes are shared between individuals, the study performed deep sequencing of blood TCR repertoires from roughly five healthy adults. Different laboratories and diverse techniques were used to prepare libraries and sequence TCR repertoires, to increase sequencing depth and limit assay-specific biases. Leukapheresis yielded between about 0.9 and 10 billion PBMCs per donor. Results the study describes overall, beyond this receptor: Naive subsets generally had larger estimated clonotype richness than memory subsets did. Incomplete sequencing was indicated by rarefaction of sorted-subset datasets, despite the large sequencing depth. Because the study included only a small number of donors, the genetic and exposure-history diversity represented was limited. Clonotypes shared by all four sorted-subset donors showed higher generation probabilities than non-shared clonotypes. Sharing across a few donors was observed for around 5% of naive CD4, over 3% of naive CD8, 2.3% of memory CD4, and about 0.39% of memory CD8 clonotypes. Only blood was sampled, and tissue TCR repertoires likely differ from those in blood. Pairwise subsampling led to the expectation that sequencing depth would affect the degree of clonotype sharing among donors.

Based on the germline V gene, the CDR1 and CDR2 sequences are MGHRA and YSYEKL. The trim is 1 base for V and 5 bases for J, with a gap of 14 bases between the germline ends. The CDR3 has 15 amino acids, counting the end cysteine and phenylalanine. Left in the record is the CDR3 DNA by itself, 45 bases read in frame from the first base. CD8 naive samples consisted of CD45RO-negative cells that were positively selected for CCR7, yielding a CD45RA+CCR7+ population without TemRA cells. Donors were healthy HIV-negative adults with no recently reported acute infections or vaccinations. Every donor was a Caucasian adult residing in Nashville, Tennessee, USA. Blood was obtained by leukapheresis, after which PBMCs were separated by Ficoll-Histopaque density gradient centrifugation and cryopreserved in liquid nitrogen vapor phase. Analytical flow cytometry was used to check the purity and quantity of every magnetically sorted T cell population. Genomic DNA was isolated from each sorted fraction and quantified by UV absorbance on a Nanodrop 2000c.

Specimen: naive CD8+ T cells from PBMCs. Sample cell subset or site, as interpreted from the label and publication: CD45RA+CCR7+. Recombination joined TRBV4-1 with TRBJ2-5; a weak D assignment points to TRBD2 (5 bases agree). This TCR was sampled from a young man in good health. Some clones in this sample may be carry-over from other donors' samples. CDR3 sequence: CASSQGTGIWETQYF. Here is the DNA: TGCGCCAGCAGCCAAGGAACGGGGATATGGGAGACCCAGTACTTC.